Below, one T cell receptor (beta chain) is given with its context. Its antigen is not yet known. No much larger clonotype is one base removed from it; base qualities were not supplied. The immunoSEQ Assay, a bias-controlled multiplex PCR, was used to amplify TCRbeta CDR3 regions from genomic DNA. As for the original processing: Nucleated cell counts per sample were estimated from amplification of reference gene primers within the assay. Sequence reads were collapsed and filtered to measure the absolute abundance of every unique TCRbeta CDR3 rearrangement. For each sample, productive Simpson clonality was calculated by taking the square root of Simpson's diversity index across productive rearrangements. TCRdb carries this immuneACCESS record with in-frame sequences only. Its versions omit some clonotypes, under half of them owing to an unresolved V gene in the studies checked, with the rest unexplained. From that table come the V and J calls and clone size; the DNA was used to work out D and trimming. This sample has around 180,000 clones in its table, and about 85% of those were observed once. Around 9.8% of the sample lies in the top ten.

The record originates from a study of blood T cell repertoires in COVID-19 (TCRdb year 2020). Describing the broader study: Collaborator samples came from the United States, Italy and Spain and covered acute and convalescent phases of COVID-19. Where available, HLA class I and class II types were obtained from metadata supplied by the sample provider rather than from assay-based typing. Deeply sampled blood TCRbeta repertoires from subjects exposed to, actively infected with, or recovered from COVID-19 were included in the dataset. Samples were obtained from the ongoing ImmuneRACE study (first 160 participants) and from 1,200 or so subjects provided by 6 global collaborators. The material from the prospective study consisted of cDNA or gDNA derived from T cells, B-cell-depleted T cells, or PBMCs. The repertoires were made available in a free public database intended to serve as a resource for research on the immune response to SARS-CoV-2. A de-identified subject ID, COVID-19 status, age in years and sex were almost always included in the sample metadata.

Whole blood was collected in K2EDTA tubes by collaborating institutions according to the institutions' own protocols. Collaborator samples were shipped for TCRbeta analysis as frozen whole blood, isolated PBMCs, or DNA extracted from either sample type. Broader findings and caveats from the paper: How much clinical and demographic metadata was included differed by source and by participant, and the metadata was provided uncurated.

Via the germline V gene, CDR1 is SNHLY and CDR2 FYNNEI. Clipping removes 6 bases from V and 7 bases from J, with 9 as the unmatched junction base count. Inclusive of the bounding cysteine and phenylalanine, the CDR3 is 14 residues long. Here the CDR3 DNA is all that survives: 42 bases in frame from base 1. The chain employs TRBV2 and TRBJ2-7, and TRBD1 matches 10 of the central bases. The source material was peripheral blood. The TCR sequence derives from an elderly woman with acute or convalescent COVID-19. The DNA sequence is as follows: TGTGCCAGCAGGCGGGACAGGGGTATGGGGGAGCAGTACTTC. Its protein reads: CASRRDRGMGEQYF.